This TCR beta chain was sequenced for a study of OX40 agonist ivuxolimab in advanced cancers. CDR1 and CDR2 from the germline V gene are SGHNT and YYREEE (reference sequence). V shed 7 bases and J shed 5 bases, with 12 bases lying between them. The CDR3 length is 12 residues. Profiled with immunoSEQ multiplex PCR; TCRdb holds only in-frame clones, not every one. Among tens of thousands of clones listed, under 75% were seen once. The starting material was CD4+ or CD8+ T cells sorted from blood, obtained in a trial of the OX40 agonist ivuxolimab. V usage is TRBV5-4 and J usage is TRBJ2-5, with D possibly TRBD1 on 7 matching bases. The receptor comes from an adult with an advanced solid tumor such as melanoma, head and neck, liver or kidney cancer. The CDR3 is CASQQGRETQYF. The CDR3 DNA follows: TGTGCCAGCCAACAGGGGAGGGAGACCCAGTACTTC.